Here is one TCR beta chain with its context. V was cut by 3 bases and J by 6 bases, with 11 bases left in between. Germline assignment: CDR1 PRHDT and CDR2 FYEKMQ (reference sequence). This CDR3 has 14 amino acids. The data were obtained in a study of cytomegalovirus exposure and HLA in healthy donors. The study ran its PCR with 60 Vbeta and 13 Jbeta primers. As originally analysed: A later analysis tallied approximately 87 million unique TCR beta chains, 8.5 million to 11 million of them shared. Here immunoSEQ multiplex PCR was the method, and the copy in TCRdb shows in-frame clones only, minus some. V, J and clone size derive from that table, while D and trimming were established from the DNA sequence. Of 130,000 to 150,000 clones listed, approximately 80% were seen once; the top ten hold around 4.5%.

The chain carries TRBV13 and TRBJ1-4; D possibly corresponds to TRBD1 (6 bases). Sequencing used PBMCs. The origin of this receptor is a man between 35 and 55 years old in good health and CMV-seropositive. CDR3 residues: CASSLGRGDEKLFF. The CDR3 DNA reads TGTGCCAGCAGCTTGGGCAGGGGAGATGAAAAACTGTTTTTT.